This T cell receptor (beta chain) was profiled in a study of T cells after yellow fever vaccination. Study overall: Libraries from low-cell-number fractions were prepared with the SMART-Seq v4 Ultra Low Input RNA kit.

Synthesis of TCR cDNA relied on 5'RACE template switching, which attached a universal primer site and UMIs. MiXCR, run by TCRdb on the 5' RACE reads, gives a single entry per CDR3 protein. Of roughly 120,000 distinct CDR3 sequences listed, about 7.2% were seen once; the top ten hold approximately 2.7%. The table lists this clonotype with many counts. Its specificity is not known. Germline trimming cut 4 bases from V and 8 bases from J; bases unmatched to any gene: 10. The CDR3 has 14 residues. Per the germline V gene, CDR1 is DFQATT and CDR2 is SNEGSKA (reference sequence). Study-wide results and limits: The presence of abundant clonotypes contaminating from the bulk population was possible in FACS-sorted repertoires. Weaker in magnitude, the secondary response showed a faster peak on day 5 versus 15.

This clonotype was obtained from a man aged 18 to 29 who received the YFV17D yellow fever vaccine. The rearrangement uses TRBV20-1 and TRBJ2-1; 8 nucleotides align to TRBD2. Material: CD4+ T cells sorted from PBMCs, obtained about 49 days after the first yellow fever vaccination. CDR3 nucleotide sequence: TGCAGTGCTACCCGGGGGGGGCGGGCGGATGAGCAGTTCTTC. Translated: CSATRGGRADEQFF.